These T cell receptor beta chains were read from a single sample in a study of early T cells in non-severe SARS-CoV-2 infection. Each CDR3 protein is one row after TCRdb ran MiXCR on the 5' RACE reads. The sample carries 60,000 to 75,000 distinct CDR3 sequences, 12% recorded once. The sample consisted of whole blood. The receptors were gathered from an adult who was a healthcare worker with PCR-confirmed SARS-CoV-2 infection or an uninfected control (not recorded which). Both conserved end residues are part of each CDR3. A D gene is named only where the DNA matches it firmly. Some rows have no size entry. The others give once, few or many, or a class for an expanded clone.

size,V,length,J,D,DNA,CDR3
many,TRBV5-1,14,TRBJ2-7,-,TGCGCCAGCAGCTTAACGGCTACAGTCTACGAGCAGTACTTC,CASSLTATVYEQYF
-,TRBV29-1,16,TRBJ2-5,-,TGCAGCGTTGAAGGTCTTGCCGGGACGAGCCAAGAGACCCAGTACTTC,CSVEGLAGTSQETQYF
-,TRBV10-3,14,TRBJ1-6,-,TGTGCCATCCTCAGAGGACAAGATAATTCACCCCTCCACTTT,CAILRGQDNSPLHF
many,TRBV7-6,14,TRBJ2-5,-,TGTGCCAGCAGCTTATACCAGGGCCAAGAGACCCAGTACTTC,CASSLYQGQETQYF
-,TRBV29-1,15,TRBJ2-1,TRBD2,TGCAGCGTTGTTGCTAGCGGGAGCTCCTACAATGAGCAGTTCTTC,CSVVASGSSYNEQFF
few,TRBV11-3,13,TRBJ2-1,-,TGTGCCAGCAGCTTCGGGCGAAGGGATGAGCAGTTCTTC,CASSFGRRDEQFF
-,TRBV10-2,14,TRBJ1-4,-,TGCGCCAGCAAGGGACGGGAAACTAATGAAAAACTGTTTTTT,CASKGRETNEKLFF
many,TRBV29-1,13,TRBJ1-3,-,TGCAGCGTTGATAATCCCGGTGGAAACACCATATATTTT,CSVDNPGGNTIYF
few,TRBV6-6,12,TRBJ1-1,-,TGTGCCAGCATCTACTGGGGGCTCGGAGCTTTCTTT,CASIYWGLGAFF
few,TRBV18,13,TRBJ2-5,-,TGTGCCAGCTCAAGAAGGAGAGGGGAGACCCAGTACTTC,CASSRRRGETQYF
many,TRBV7-9,14,TRBJ2-2,-,TGTGCCAGCAGCTTAGCACGAGTCACCGGGGAGCTGTTTTTT,CASSLARVTGELFF
-,TRBV11-2,11,TRBJ2-7,TRBD1,TGTGCCAGCAGCCCTGGACAGGGACAGTACTTC,CASSPGQGQYF
many,TRBV18,16,TRBJ2-4,-,TGTGCCAGCTCACCACTGCCAGTACTAGCCAAAAACATTCAGTACTTC,CASSPLPVLAKNIQYF
-,TRBV29-1,16,TRBJ2-5,TRBD1,TGCAGCGTCCTATCCCCCCGGGACAGGGAGCAAGAGACCCAGTACTTC,CSVLSPRDREQETQYF
many,TRBV20-1,14,TRBJ2-1,-,TGCAGTGCCAAGCACGGCCCGGATGACAATGAGCAGTTCTTC,CSAKHGPDDNEQFF
many,TRBV10-3,15,TRBJ1-1,-,TGTGCCATCAGTGAGAGAGGGGGAGGAAACACTGAAGCTTTCTTT,CAISERGGGNTEAFF
many,TRBV7-9,13,TRBJ2-7,-,TGTGCCAGCAGCTTAGGCTGGGGACGAGAGCAGTACTTC,CASSLGWGREQYF
few,TRBV5-1,16,TRBJ2-1,TRBD2,TGCGCCAGCAGTCCCTCGGAGCGGGGGGGCCGTGATGAGCAGTTCTTC,CASSPSERGGRDEQFF
-,TRBV7-6,14,TRBJ2-1,-,TGTGCCAGCAACGGACTTGGTCCATACAATGAGCAGTTCTTC,CASNGLGPYNEQFF
many,TRBV11-1,17,TRBJ2-1,-,TGTGCCAGCAGCTTAGTCCCTCTAGGGCCCGGGGGTAATGAGCAGTTCTTC,CASSLVPLGPGGNEQFF
few,TRBV20-1,15,TRBJ1-1,-,TGCAGTGCTAGAGCGCAGGGGACTCGGGGCACTGAAGCTTTCTTT,CSARAQGTRGTEAFF
many,TRBV11-3,15,TRBJ1-3,-,TGTGCCAGCAGCTTTTCCGTCAACTCTGGAAACACCATATATTTT,CASSFSVNSGNTIYF
-,TRBV5-1,14,TRBJ2-5,TRBD1,TGCGCCAGCAGACCGACAGGGGGTCAAGAGACCCAGTACTTC,CASRPTGGQETQYF
many,TRBV12-3/TRBV12-4,13,TRBJ2-7,-,TGTGCCAGCAGTTTAGCGGGCTCCTACGAGCAGTACTTC,CASSLAGSYEQYF
many,TRBV12-3/TRBV12-4,14,TRBJ2-3,-,TGTGCCAGCACACCGGCCCAACTCACAGATACGCAGTATTTT,CASTPAQLTDTQYF
few,TRBV12-3/TRBV12-4,14,TRBJ1-1,TRBD1,TGTGCCAGCAGGGCGGGACAGGGTCCCACTGAAGCTTTCTTT,CASRAGQGPTEAFF
few,TRBV5-1,14,TRBJ2-3,-,TGCGCCAGCAGCTCCCGACAGATCACAGATACGCAGTATTTT,CASSSRQITDTQYF
few,TRBV7-9,16,TRBJ2-1,-,TGTGCCAGCAGCCCCCCGTTGGCGGACTCCTACAATGAGCAGTTCTTC,CASSPPLADSYNEQFF
few,TRBV30,12,TRBJ1-6,-,TGTGCCTACCAGTTCTATAATTCACCCCTCCACTTT,CAYQFYNSPLHF
-,TRBV7-9,12,TRBJ1-1,-,TGTGCCAGCAGCTTAGTGGCCGTTAAGGCTTTCTTT,CASSLVAVKAFF
-,TRBV4-2,15,TRBJ1-2,-,TGTGCCAGCAGCCCCACCGGGACCGCGGATTGGGGCTACACCTTC,CASSPTGTADWGYTF
-,TRBV6-6,15,TRBJ2-2,TRBD2,TGTGCCAGCGTGAGACTAGCGGGGGGAACCGGGGAGCTGTTTTTT,CASVRLAGGTGELFF
few,TRBV5-4,18,TRBJ1-4,TRBD1,TGTGCCAGCAGCTTGTCCCGGGACAGGGGATCAACTAATGAAAAACTGTTTTTT,CASSLSRDRGSTNEKLFF
-,TRBV3-1,14,TRBJ1-1,-,TGTGCCAGCAGCCAAGGGGGGCCGAACACTGAAGCTTTCTTT,CASSQGGPNTEAFF
many,TRBV7-9,13,TRBJ1-1,-,TGTGCCAGCACCCCAGGATCCGCCACTGAAGCTTTCTTT,CASTPGSATEAFF
-,TRBV12-3/TRBV12-4,15,TRBJ2-1,TRBD1,TGTGCCAACACGGGCAGGACAGGGGGGACCAATGAGCAGTTCTTC,CANTGRTGGTNEQFF
-,TRBV18,12,TRBJ2-7,-,TGTGCCAGCTCACCGCAGGACTACGAGCAGTACTTC,CASSPQDYEQYF
-,TRBV27,15,TRBJ1-5,-,TGTGCCAGCATGGGCAGGGGATTGGGCAATCAGCCCCAGCATTTT,CASMGRGLGNQPQHF
many,TRBV7-2,12,TRBJ1-6,-,TGTGCCAGCAGCTTAGTTAATTCACCCCTCCACTTT,CASSLVNSPLHF
few,TRBV6-1,13,TRBJ1-3,-,TGTGCCAGCAGGAGGCAGCTAGGAAACACCATATATTTT,CASRRQLGNTIYF
-,TRBV29-1,13,TRBJ1-2,-,TGCAGCGTTGAAGCGGAGAATAACTATGGCTACACCTTC,CSVEAENNYGYTF
many,TRBV25-1,12,TRBJ2-7,-,TGTGCCAGCAGCGCCGGGACAAACGAGCAGTACTTC,CASSAGTNEQYF
-,TRBV7-8,17,TRBJ2-2,-,TGTGCCAGCAGCTTAACAAGGGCCGCAACGAACACCGGGGAGCTGTTTTTT,CASSLTRAATNTGELFF
many,TRBV5-1,19,TRBJ2-2,TRBD2,TGCGCCAGCAGCTTTTGGCAAGCGGGGGTGACCGCGAACACCGGGGAGCTGTTTTTT,CASSFWQAGVTANTGELFF
few,TRBV11-3,17,TRBJ2-2,-,TGTGCCAGCAGCTCGCCCCCCTCCCGAGGGGGGACCGGGGAGCTGTTTTTT,CASSSPPSRGGTGELFF
-,TRBV20-1,12,TRBJ2-5,-,TGCAGTGCTAGAGAGGGACCCGCGGAACTGTACTTC,CSAREGPAELYF